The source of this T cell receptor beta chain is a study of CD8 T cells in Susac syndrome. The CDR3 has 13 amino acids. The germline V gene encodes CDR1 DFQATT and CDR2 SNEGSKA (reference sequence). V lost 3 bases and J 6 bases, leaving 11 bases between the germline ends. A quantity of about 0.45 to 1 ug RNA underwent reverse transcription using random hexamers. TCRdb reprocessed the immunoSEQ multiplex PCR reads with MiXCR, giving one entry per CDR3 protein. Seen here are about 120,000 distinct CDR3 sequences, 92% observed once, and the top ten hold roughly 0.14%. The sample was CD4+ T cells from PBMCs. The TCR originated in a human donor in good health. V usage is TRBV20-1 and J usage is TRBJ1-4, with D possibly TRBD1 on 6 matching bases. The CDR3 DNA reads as TGCAGTGCTAGTTGGGACATCGATGAAAAACTGTTTTTT. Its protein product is CSASWDIDEKLFF.